This TCR beta chain was identified in a study of control samples from healthy donors and cancer patients (dated by TCRdb to 2018 to 2021). From the germline V gene, CDR1 is SGHTA and CDR2 is FQGNSA. The CDR3 runs 18 amino acids, cysteine and phenylalanine included. The read is trimmed to its CDR3 DNA, 54 bases read in frame from base 1. Trimming costs V 3 bases and J 5 bases, and their ends lie 25 bases apart. Points on this clone: Its specific antigen is unknown. Within one base of it there is no much larger clone, and no base qualities were kept.

The library was built by means of the immunoSEQ multiplex PCR assay. Here the immuneACCESS table is served through TCRdb, limited to in-frame sequences with V and J called. Missing clones are a known gap in these copies; in checked studies unresolved V genes cover under half, and the rest lacks a known reason. In all, the sample holds roughly 45,000 clones, and 65% to 90% of those were seen once. The ten biggest clones cover about 2.7% of the sample. Sequenced: PBMCs. The rearrangement combines TRBV7-2 with TRBJ1-2, and possibly TRBD1, on 6 matching bases. The source of this sequence is a woman aged 45-65 years with lung cancer. The CDR3 amino acid sequence is: CASSFAATGGRRGYGYTF. The DNA reads as follows: TGTGCCAGCAGCTTCGCGGCGACCGGGGGCAGGAGGGGGTATGGCTACACCTTC.